Below are 8 T cell receptor beta chains sequenced from a single sample in a study of blood T cells in healthy people across ages (dated by TCRdb to between 2014 and 2017). The library came from 5' RACE. The sequencer was an Illumina HiSeq 2500. A second PCR of about 7 to 12 cycles was run with a J-beta primer mix and a sample-barcoded 5' primer. TCRdb passed the public sequencing reads through fastp at Q25 and MiXCR, retaining productive beta sequences. Each entry is one CDR3 protein sequence, shown with its most common DNA and genes. This sample comprises just under 750,000 distinct CDR3 sequences, 22% of them detected only once. The biggest ten clones account for under 25% of the sample. The sample taken for sequencing was blood. The source of these receptors is a man in his 70s in good health.

This clonotype was counted only a few times. The chain has TRBV6-1 and TRBJ2-3; the match to TRBD2 covers 14 bases. The CDR3 is made up of 19 amino acids. Losses at the gene ends were 6 bases for V and 1 base for J; bases not matched to a gene: 12. Germline lookup yields CDR1 MNHNS and CDR2 SASEGT. The CDR3 here is CASSPNFPGLAGGTDTQYF. CDR3 nucleotide sequence: TGTGCCAGCAGCCCTAATTTCCCGGGACTAGCGGGAGGCACAGATACGCAGTATTTT.

The chain uses TRBV20-1 and TRBJ1-2; 7 bases agree with TRBD1. CDR3 length: 15 amino acids. In germline, CDR1 is DFQATT, CDR2 SNEGSKA (reference sequence). V lost 5 bases to trimming and J lost 6 bases; unmatched junction nucleotides: 15. For the CDR3, the DNA is TGCAGTGCTTACAGGGGAATTTCCCTCCCGGATGGCTACACCTTC. It translates to CSAYRGISLPDGYTF.

The chain recombines TRBV28 with TRBJ1-2, with D possibly being TRBD1 (5 bases). CDR1 is MDHEN, CDR2 SYDVKM, per germline. This CDR3 contains 15 residues. Trimming removed 3 bases at V and 5 bases at J, with 16 bases between. The CDR3 here is CASSFQGGDLYGYTF. CDR3 nucleotide sequence: TGTGCCAGCAGTTTCCAAGGAGGGGATCTATATGGCTACACCTTC.

Only a few counts were recorded for this clonotype. The J gene is TRBJ1-1, the V gene TRBV5-1, with D possibly matching TRBD1 (5 bases). Germline V lookup: CDR1 SGHRS, CDR2 YFSETQ. The germline V and J ends were trimmed by 2 bases and 0 bases, with 17 bases remaining between them. The CDR3 consists of 17 residues. Here the CDR3 DNA reads TGCGCCAGCAGCTTATGGGGGATGGGGCAGATGAACACTGAAGCTTTCTTT. Its translation: CASSLWGMGQMNTEAFF.

Many counts were recorded for this clonotype. The chain recombines TRBV5-1 with TRBJ2-2, with D hard to call. The germline CDR1 and CDR2 sequences are SGHRS and YFSETQ. Trimming took off 0 bases at V and 0 bases at J, with 6 bases between the two ends. This CDR3 region has 15 residues. CDR3 in amino acids: CASSLGAANTGELFF. In nucleotides, the CDR3 is TGCGCCAGCAGCTTGGGGGCCGCGAACACCGGGGAGCTGTTTTTT.

The chain uses TRBV12-3 or TRBV12-4 and TRBJ1-5; D might be TRBD1 (6 bases). This CDR3 has 15 amino acids. Trimming shortened V by 4 bases and J by 7 bases, and 17 bases separated the two germline ends. CDR3 amino acids: CASSSTGPRVQPQHF. The CDR3 bases are TGTGCCAGCAGTTCGACAGGCCCTCGGGTCCAGCCCCAGCATTTT.

This clonotype was recorded a few times. V usage is TRBV6-1 and J usage is TRBJ2-7; D is possibly TRBD2 (5 bases). The better agreement between TRBJ2-1 and the DNA end casts doubt on the J call. The germline gives CDR1 MNHNS, CDR2 SASEGT. This CDR3 contains 10 residues. The CDR3 protein is CASRAGEQFF. The CDR3 DNA follows: TGTGCCAGCAGGGCGGGTGAGCAGTTCTTC.

CDR3 amino acids: CASSSGSAKETQYF. CDR3 bases: TGTGCCAGCAGTTCGGGAAGCGCCAAAGAGACCCAGTACTTC. The V gene is TRBV12-3 or TRBV12-4, the J gene TRBJ2-7; D is possibly TRBD2 (5 bases). The J call is in doubt because the DNA end fits TRBJ2-5 better. CDR3 length equals 14 residues.